This TCR beta chain was found in a study of OX40 agonist ivuxolimab in advanced cancers. Study-wide context: Three individuals attained partial responses, comprising one hepatocellular carcinoma case and two cutaneous melanoma cases.

Assay: immunoSEQ multiplex PCR; the TCRdb copy retains only in-frame clones and omits some. The sample has approximately 68,000 clones; 85% to 90% are singletons. Germline V gene data show CDR1 as MDHEN and CDR2 as SYDVKM. This CDR3 contains 12 residues. Between the trimmed V and J ends, which lost 5 bases and 3 bases, there was a span of 8 bases. The clonotype comes from an adult with an advanced solid tumor such as melanoma, head and neck, liver or kidney cancer. The sample here was CD4+ or CD8+ T cells sorted from blood, taken in a trial of the OX40 agonist ivuxolimab. J is TRBJ2-7 and V is TRBV28; D gene uncertain. The CDR3 is CASSAYYYEQYF. The CDR3 nucleotides are TGTGCCAGCAGTGCTTACTACTACGAGCAGTACTTC.